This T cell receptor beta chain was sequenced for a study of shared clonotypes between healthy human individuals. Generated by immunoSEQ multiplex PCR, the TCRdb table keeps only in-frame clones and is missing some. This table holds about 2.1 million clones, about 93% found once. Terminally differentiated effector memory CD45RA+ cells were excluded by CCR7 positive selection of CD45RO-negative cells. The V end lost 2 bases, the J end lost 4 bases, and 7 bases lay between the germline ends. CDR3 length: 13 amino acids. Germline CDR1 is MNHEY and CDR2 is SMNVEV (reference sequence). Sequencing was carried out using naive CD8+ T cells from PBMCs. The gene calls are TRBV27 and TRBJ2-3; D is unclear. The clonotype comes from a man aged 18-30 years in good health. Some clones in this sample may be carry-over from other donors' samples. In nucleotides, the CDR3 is TGTGCCAGCAGTTTACGGATCGCAGATACGCAGTATTTT. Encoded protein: CASSLRIADTQYF.